The 22 T cell receptor beta chains reported below all come from one sample, sequenced in a study of CD8+CD57+ T cells in acquired aplastic anemia. CDR3 and TCR beta VDJ profiling relied on a genomic DNA template. TCRdb re-called the reads with MiXCR, one entry per CDR3 protein. Among around 250,000 distinct CDR3 sequences, roughly 50% were seen once, and the ten largest hold approximately 8.2%. Sequencing used sorted CD4+, CD8+, or CD8+CD57+ T cells (not recorded which) from PBMCs. The source is a human donor with severe aplastic anemia or a healthy control (not recorded which).

A single count supports this clonotype. The gene calls are TRBV24-1 and TRBJ2-7, with TRBD1 identical over 12 bases. V lost 4 bases and J lost 2; bases outside the gene matches: 5. The CDR3 sequence is 16 residues long. Germline-derived CDR1 and CDR2 are KGHDR and SFDVKD. The CDR3 reads CATSDYRDRGPYEQYF. The CDR3 coding sequence is TGTGCCACCAGTGACTACCGGGACAGGGGGCCCTACGAGCAGTACTTC.

The chain has TRBV7-8 and TRBJ2-3; 7 bases agree with TRBD2. The CDR3 loop spans 12 amino acids. After removal of 6 bases from V and 6 bases from J, the junction contained 3 bases not matched to a gene. Germline V gene data show CDR1 as SGHVS and CDR2 as FQNEAQ. The DNA for the CDR3 is TGTGCCAGCAGAGGGAGGGAGGATACGCAGTATTTT. Amino acid sequence: CASRGREDTQYF.

This clonotype was detected a few times. J is TRBJ1-4 and V is TRBV4-2; 7 bases agree with TRBD1. After removal of 3 bases from V and 11 bases from J, the junction contained 12 bases not matched to a gene. The germline CDR1 and CDR2 sequences are LGHNA and YNFKEQ. The CDR3 consists of 15 residues. The CDR3 sequence is CASSHSTRQGEKLFF. CDR3 in DNA: TGTGCCAGCAGCCATTCGACTAGACAGGGTGAGAAACTGTTTTTT.

The table lists this clonotype with a few counts. A read error may be the cause here, since a much bigger clone is one base away. In DNA form, the CDR3 reads TGTGCCAACACCCCTGGGGGCTCGACGGGGGGAGATACGCAGTATTTT. Translation: CANTPGGSTGGDTQYF. This chain links TRBV7-3 with TRBJ2-3, with a possible D match to TRBD2 (7 bases). The CDR3 spans 16 residues. Between the trimmed V and J ends, which lost 10 bases and 5 bases, there was a span of 25 bases. Germline V gene sequence: CDR1 SGHTA, CDR2 FQGTGA.

The rearrangement links TRBV19 to TRBJ2-7, with D possibly matching TRBD2 (6 bases). The CDR3 totals 15 residues. Germline V gene lookup returns CDR1 LNHDA and CDR2 SQIVND (reference sequence). Trimming cost V 2 bases and J 3 bases, with 14 bases left between them. CDR3 protein: CASSIRSEGVYEQYF. The CDR3 nucleotides are TGTGCCAGTAGTATACGGTCGGAGGGAGTCTACGAGCAGTACTTC.

This chain connects TRBV20-1 to TRBJ1-1; 7 positions match TRBD1. Losses at the gene ends were 6 bases for V and 6 bases for J; bases not matched to a gene: 10. The CDR3 spans 13 residues. Germline values: CDR1 DFQATT, CDR2 SNEGSKA (reference sequence). The CDR3 here is CSASTGFFAEAFF. CDR3 coding DNA: TGCAGTGCATCGACAGGGTTCTTCGCTGAAGCTTTCTTT.

This clonotype was picked up one time. The J gene is TRBJ2-3, the V gene TRBV7-2, with 13 bases matching TRBD2. V lost 1 base, J lost 6 bases, and 7 bases stayed unmatched. The length of the CDR3 is 17 residues. Germline loops: CDR1 SGHTA, CDR2 FQGNSA. CDR3 sequence: CASSLGGTSGVKDTQYF. In nucleotides, the CDR3 is TGTGCCAGCAGCTTAGGGGGGACTAGCGGGGTTAAGGATACGCAGTATTTT.

The rearrangement joins TRBV6-5 to TRBJ1-2; 8 nucleotides agree with TRBD1. The CDR3 has 16 residues. The junction had 9 bases not matched to a gene; V was cut back by 0 bases and J by 6 bases. Looked up from germline, CDR1 is MNHEY and CDR2 is SVGAGI. CDR3 protein: CASSYSRTGSVDGYTF. The CDR3, as DNA: TGTGCCAGCAGTTACTCGCGGACAGGGAGTGTGGATGGCTACACCTTC.

This clonotype was observed at least ten times. This chain uses TRBV6-1 with TRBJ2-7; TRBD2 aligns across 7 bases. V lost 11 bases, J lost 4 bases, and 11 bases stayed unmatched. This CDR3 contains 13 residues. In germline, CDR1 is MNHNS, CDR2 SASEGT. CDR3 in DNA: TGTGCCGCGGGAGACATTCCTTTTTACGAGCAGTACTTC. This codes for CAAGDIPFYEQYF.

This clonotype was picked up one time. The chain carries TRBV20-1 and TRBJ2-3; D is possibly TRBD2 (6 bases). The CDR3 length is 15 residues. Germline V gene sequence: CDR1 DFQATT, CDR2 SNEGSKA (reference sequence). The V end was cut by 1 base, the J end by 1 base, with 12 bases between. The chain's CDR3 is CSARGAAGRTDTQYF. CDR3 nucleotides: TGCAGTGCTAGAGGCGCGGCGGGACGCACAGATACGCAGTATTTT.

V is TRBV29-1 and J is TRBJ2-1, with 13 nucleotides matching TRBD2. Trimming cost V 5 bases and J 13 bases; bases outside gene matches: 2. The length of the CDR3 is 11 residues. CDR1 SQVTM and CDR2 ANQGSEA come from the germline V gene. For the CDR3, the DNA is TGCAGCGTTTGGACTAGCGGGAGTCAGTTCTTC. Amino acids: CSVWTSGSQFF.

The chain carries TRBV29-1 and TRBJ1-2; D is unresolved. V lost 0 bases, J lost 5 bases, and 13 bases lay in between. Germline loops: CDR1 SQVTM, CDR2 ANQGSEA. This CDR3 has 14 amino acids. The CDR3 DNA reads TGCAGCGTTGAAGATGGCACAGCAACATATGGCTACACCTTC. Translation gives CSVEDGTATYGYTF.

This clonotype was seen many times. The genes are TRBV27 and TRBJ2-7, with a possible D match to TRBD1 (6 bases). Trimming took 3 bases from V and 3 from J, leaving 12 bases between them. The CDR3 spans 14 residues. Germline CDR1 is MNHEY and CDR2 is SMNVEV (reference sequence). In nucleotides, the CDR3 is TGTGCCAGCAGTTTCCACAGGGACAACTACGAGCAGTACTTC. Its protein product is CASSFHRDNYEQYF.

This clonotype was found once. CDR3 nucleotide sequence: TGCAGTGCTAGTGAGGGGGGGACTGAAGCTTTCTTT. Its translation: CSASEGGTEAFF. The chain combines TRBV20-1 with TRBJ1-1; possibly TRBD1 for D (6 bases). Looked up from germline, CDR1 is DFQATT and CDR2 is SNEGSKA (reference sequence). The CDR3 spans 12 residues. V shed 3 bases and J shed 5 bases, with 10 bases lying between them.

The chain recombines TRBV7-3 with TRBJ2-4, with 9 bases matching TRBD1. Trimming cost V 5 bases and J 8 bases; bases outside gene matches: 7. This CDR3 region has 14 residues. The germline V gene has CDR1 SGHTA and CDR2 FQGTGA. The CDR3 nucleotides are TGTGCCAGCAGCCAGGGACAGGGCTTGGACATTCAGTACTTC. Amino acid sequence: CASSQGQGLDIQYF.

Many counts were recorded for this clonotype. The chain employs TRBV19 and TRBJ1-1; TRBD1 aligns across 9 bases. Trimming removed 7 bases from V and 6 bases from J; junction bases left unmatched: 15. In germline, CDR1 is LNHDA, CDR2 SQIVND (reference sequence). CDR3 size: 16 residues. As DNA, the CDR3 is TGTGCCAGTACCATTACCCGGGGACAGGGAAACCCTGAAGCTTTCTTT. It specifies CASTITRGQGNPEAFF.

This rearrangement joins TRBV5-6 to TRBJ2-1, with D possibly matching TRBD2 (6 bases). Germline CDR1 and CDR2: SGHDT and YYEEEE. Trimming shortened V by 4 bases and J by 6 bases, and 11 bases separated the two germline ends. The CDR3 spans 13 residues. The CDR3 nucleotides read TGTGCCAGCAGCCCCGGCGGGGCCAATGAGCAGTTCTTC. Translation: CASSPGGANEQFF.

This clonotype was seen a handful of times. The chain combines TRBV20-1 with TRBJ2-5, with 10 nucleotides matching TRBD2. Germline V gives CDR1 DFQATT, CDR2 SNEGSKA (reference sequence). This CDR3 has 12 amino acids. The V gene end was trimmed by 5 bases and the J gene end by 3 bases; junction bases not matched to a gene: 0. The CDR3 region is CSAGTSEETQYF. Written as DNA, the CDR3 is TGCAGTGCTGGGACTAGCGAAGAGACCCAGTACTTC.

This clonotype showed up many times. V usage is TRBV20-1 and J usage is TRBJ2-5, with 7 positions matching TRBD2. The germline gives CDR1 DFQATT, CDR2 SNEGSKA (reference sequence). V was clipped by 1 base and J by 5 bases; unmatched bases: 1. The CDR3 spans 12 residues. The CDR3: CSARGGGETQYF. The CDR3 DNA sequence: TGCAGTGCTAGAGGGGGGGGGGAGACCCAGTACTTC.

This clonotype was counted a single time. The genes are TRBV19 and TRBJ2-3; 8 bases are shared with TRBD2. The J segment lost 1 base and the V segment lost 9 bases, leaving 12 bases of the junction unmatched. In germline, CDR1 is LNHDA, CDR2 SQIVND (reference sequence). The CDR3 is 16 amino acids. DNA of the CDR3: TGTGCCAGCAGGGTGGAAACGGGGGGGGGCACAGATACGCAGTATTTT. Protein sequence: CASRVETGGGTDTQYF.

The chain has TRBV6-5 and TRBJ1-1, with unresolved D. V was pared by 0 bases and J by 7 bases, with 12 bases between. This CDR3 contains 14 residues. Germline V CDR1 and CDR2: MNHEY, SVGAGI. CDR3 residues: CASSYSDSGVEAFF. The CDR3 coding sequence is TGTGCCAGCAGTTACTCCGACTCCGGGGTTGAAGCTTTCTTT.

The rearrangement uses TRBV20-1 and TRBJ2-5; D is undetermined. The CDR3 loop spans 18 amino acids. CDR1 DFQATT and CDR2 SNEGSKA come from the germline V gene (reference sequence). The germline V and J ends were trimmed by 0 bases and 1 base, with 21 bases remaining between them. CDR3 region: CSARDEGPITSLQETQYF. CDR3 bases: TGCAGTGCTAGAGATGAAGGCCCGATCACATCACTCCAAGAGACCCAGTACTTC.